Following are 11 T cell receptor beta chains from one sample sequenced in a study of shared clonotypes between healthy human individuals. Produced via immunoSEQ multiplex PCR; TCRdb's table is partial and in-frame only. This sample carries more than 400,000 clones, roughly 95% of them seen once, and the ten largest clones take about 0.064%. The sample consisted of naive CD4+ T cells sorted from blood. Subset defined: CD45RA+ positively selected. The receptors were gathered from a woman in her 30s in good health.

The chain is built from TRBV5-8 and TRBJ2-4; TRBD2 matches 14 bases. The CDR3 spans 16 residues. Per the germline V gene, CDR1 is SGHTS and CDR2 is YDEGEE. J gave up 6 bases and V 3 bases, and 5 bases lay outside the gene matches. The CDR3: CASSWTSGRSPNIQYF. For the CDR3, the DNA is TGTGCCAGCAGCTGGACTAGCGGGAGGTCCCCAAACATTCAGTACTTC.

The chain links TRBV6-1 to TRBJ1-6; D perhaps matches TRBD1 (5 bases). This CDR3 region has 14 residues. Trimming shortened V by 4 bases and J by 7 bases, and 11 bases separated the two germline ends. Germline CDR1 MNHNS, CDR2 SASEGT. The CDR3 protein is CASSVQGANSPLHF. In nucleotides, the CDR3 is TGTGCCAGCAGTGTCCAGGGCGCGAATTCACCCCTCCACTTT.

The table lists this clone with a count of one. The V and J genes are TRBV6-1 and TRBJ2-4; D gene unclear. The CDR3 sequence is 14 residues long. The germline gives CDR1 MNHNS, CDR2 SASEGT. V was trimmed by 3 bases and J by 3 bases, leaving 9 bases between them. CDR3 nucleotides: TGTGCCAGCAGTGAGTACCGGGTCAAAAACATTCAGTACTTC. Amino acids: CASSEYRVKNIQYF.

The chain is built from TRBV28 and TRBJ1-2, with a possible D match to TRBD1 (5 bases). V lost 4 bases, J lost 12 bases, and 15 bases lay in between. Germline loops: CDR1 MDHEN, CDR2 SYDVKM. There are 12 residues in the CDR3. This CDR3 reads CASSSNGASNTF. Here the CDR3 DNA reads TGTGCCAGCAGTTCCAACGGGGCTAGCAACACCTTC.

As to this clone: Other DNA sequences within the sample encode an identical CDR3. The chain carries TRBV6-5 and TRBJ1-5, with D unresolved. Trimming took off 0 bases at V and 3 bases at J, with 3 bases between the two ends. The CDR3 runs 13 residues. Looked up from germline, CDR1 is MNHEY and CDR2 is SVGAGI. CDR3 DNA sequence: TGTGCCAGCAGTTACTCACCCAATCAGCCCCAGCATTTT. It specifies CASSYSPNQPQHF.

The chain is built from TRBV6-1 and TRBJ1-2; 7 bases fit TRBD1. The junction had 12 bases not matched to a gene; V was cut back by 6 bases and J by 5 bases. The CDR3 is 15 amino acids. Germline CDR1 MNHNS, CDR2 SASEGT. CDR3 in DNA: TGTGCCAGCAGCCCTACTGGGACAGTTATTTATGGCTACACCTTC. Translating it yields CASSPTGTVIYGYTF.

In nucleotides, the CDR3 is TGCGCCAGCATGGGGTTTTCTAGAAACACCATATATTTT. Translation gives CASMGFSRNTIYF. The rearrangement joins TRBV4-1 to TRBJ1-3, with D unclear. In germline, CDR1 is MGHRA, CDR2 YSYEKL. The CDR3 is made up of 13 amino acids. Trimming stripped 7 bases from V and 5 bases from J, with 12 bases between.

V and J are TRBV13 and TRBJ2-3; D may be TRBD2 (5 bases). Germline CDR1 PRHDT, CDR2 FYEKMQ (reference sequence). V lost 5 bases, J lost 2 bases, and 11 bases lay in between. The CDR3 extends over 14 amino acids. The CDR3 DNA sequence: TGTGCCAGCAGCCCTGGACTCAACACAGATACGCAGTATTTT. Translating it yields CASSPGLNTDTQYF.

The rearrangement joins TRBV5-4 to TRBJ2-7; 7 nucleotides line up with TRBD2. Trimming removed 7 bases from V and 5 bases from J; junction bases left unmatched: 6. This CDR3 region has 12 residues. Germline V gene sequence: CDR1 SGHNT, CDR2 YYREEE (reference sequence). In DNA, the CDR3 is TGTGCCAGCGGTACTAGCGCCCACGAGCAGTACTTC. Amino acids: CASGTSAHEQYF.

J is TRBJ2-3 and V is TRBV6-6, with D unresolved. CDR3 length: 13 residues. Trimming removed 7 bases at V and 2 bases at J, with 10 bases between. Germline CDR1 is MNHNY and CDR2 is SVGAGI (reference sequence). CDR3 protein: CASTPPTTDTQYF. The CDR3 DNA reads as TGTGCCAGCACCCCACCCACCACAGATACGCAGTATTTT.

The V call is TRBV28, the J call TRBJ1-4; D is uncertain. Germline V gene sequence: CDR1 MDHEN, CDR2 SYDVKM. Trimming pared 3 bases from V and 5 bases from J, leaving 10 bases between. The CDR3 is made up of 14 amino acids. CDR3 sequence reads: CASSFIGRNEKLFF. CDR3 sequence (DNA): TGTGCCAGCAGTTTTATTGGGCGAAATGAAAAACTGTTTTTT. The full variable domain, in which reference TRBV28 and TRBJ1-4 provide the parts outside the CDR3, is DVKVTQSSRYLVKRTGEKVFLECVQDMDHENMFWYRQDPGLGLRLIYFSYDVKMKEKGDIPEGYSVSREKKERFSLILESASTNQTSMYLCASSFIGRNEKLFFGSGTQLSVL.